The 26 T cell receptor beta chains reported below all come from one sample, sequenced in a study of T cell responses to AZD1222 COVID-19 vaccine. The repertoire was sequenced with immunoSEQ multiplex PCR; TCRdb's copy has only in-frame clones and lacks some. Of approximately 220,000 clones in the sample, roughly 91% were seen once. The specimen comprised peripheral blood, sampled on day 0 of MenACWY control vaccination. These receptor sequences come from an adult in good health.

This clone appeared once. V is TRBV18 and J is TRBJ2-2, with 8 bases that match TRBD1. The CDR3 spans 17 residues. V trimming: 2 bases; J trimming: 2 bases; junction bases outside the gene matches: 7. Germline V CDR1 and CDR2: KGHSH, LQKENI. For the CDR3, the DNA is TGTGCCAGCTCACCAACAGGGGGTTTCTATAACACCGGGGAGCTGTTTTTT. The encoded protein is CASSPTGGFYNTGELFF.

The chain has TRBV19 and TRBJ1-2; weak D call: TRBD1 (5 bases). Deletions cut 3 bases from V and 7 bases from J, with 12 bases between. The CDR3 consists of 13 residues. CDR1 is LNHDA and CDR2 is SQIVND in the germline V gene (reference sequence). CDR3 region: CASSIQGRTGYTF. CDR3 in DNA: TGTGCCAGTAGTATTCAGGGTCGAACTGGCTACACCTTC.

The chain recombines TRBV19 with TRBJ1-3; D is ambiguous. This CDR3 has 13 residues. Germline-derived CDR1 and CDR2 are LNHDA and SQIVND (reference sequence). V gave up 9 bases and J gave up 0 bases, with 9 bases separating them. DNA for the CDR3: TGTGCCAGCCAAGCACTCTCTGGAAACACCATATATTTT. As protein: CASQALSGNTIYF.

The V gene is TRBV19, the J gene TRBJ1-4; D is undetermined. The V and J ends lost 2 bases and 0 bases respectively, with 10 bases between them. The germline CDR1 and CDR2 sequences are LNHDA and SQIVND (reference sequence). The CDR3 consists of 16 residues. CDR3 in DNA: TGTGCCAGTAGTATACGGCAAAGTGCAACTAATGAAAAACTGTTTTTT. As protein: CASSIRQSATNEKLFF.

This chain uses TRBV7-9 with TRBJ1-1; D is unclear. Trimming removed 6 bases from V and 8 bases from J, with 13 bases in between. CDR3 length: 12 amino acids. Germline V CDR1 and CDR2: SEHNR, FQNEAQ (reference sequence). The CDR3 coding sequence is TGTGCCAGCAGACCGGCGGGAGAAGAAGCTTTCTTT. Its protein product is CASRPAGEEAFF. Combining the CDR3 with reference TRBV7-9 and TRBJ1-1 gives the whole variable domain DTGVSQNPRHKITKRGQNVTFRCDPISEHNRLYWYRQTLGQGPEFLTYFQNEAQLEKSRLLSDRFSAERPKGSFSTLEIQRTEQGDSAMYLCASRPAGEEAFFGQGTRLTVV.

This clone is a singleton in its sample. The CDR3 region is CASSAWRQGRNTEAFF. CDR3 coding DNA: TGTGCCAGCAGTGCATGGAGACAGGGGAGGAACACTGAAGCTTTCTTT. The J gene is TRBJ1-1, the V gene TRBV6-2 or TRBV6-3, with 8 bases identical to TRBD1. J was trimmed by 1 base and V by 5 bases; bases with no gene match: 9. CDR1 and CDR2 (germline): MNHEY, SVGEGT. This CDR3 is built from 16 residues.

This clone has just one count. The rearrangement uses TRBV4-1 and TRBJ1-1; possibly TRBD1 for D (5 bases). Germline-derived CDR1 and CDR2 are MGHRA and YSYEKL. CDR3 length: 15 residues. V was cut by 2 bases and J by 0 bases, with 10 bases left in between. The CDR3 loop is CASSQLGRMNTEAFF. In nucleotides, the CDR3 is TGCGCCAGCAGCCAACTGGGACGGATGAACACTGAAGCTTTCTTT.

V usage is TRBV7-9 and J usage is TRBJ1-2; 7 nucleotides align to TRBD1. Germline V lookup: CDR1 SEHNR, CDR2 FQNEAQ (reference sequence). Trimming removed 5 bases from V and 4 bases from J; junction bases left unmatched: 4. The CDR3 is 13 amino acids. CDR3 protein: CASSPGQFYGYTF. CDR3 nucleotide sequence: TGTGCCAGCAGCCCGGGACAGTTCTATGGCTACACCTTC.

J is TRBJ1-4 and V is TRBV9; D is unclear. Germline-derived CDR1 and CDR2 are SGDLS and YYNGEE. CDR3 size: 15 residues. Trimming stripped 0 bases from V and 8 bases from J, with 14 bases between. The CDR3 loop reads CASSVAGSPGEKLFF. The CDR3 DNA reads TGTGCCAGCAGCGTAGCGGGGTCCCCGGGCGAAAAACTGTTTTTT. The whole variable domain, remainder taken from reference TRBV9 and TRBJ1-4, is DSGVTQTPKHLITATGQRVTLRCSPRSGDLSVYWYQQSLDQGLQFLIQYYNGEERAKGNILERFSAQQFPDLHSELNLSSLELGDSALYFCASSVAGSPGEKLFFGSGTQLSVL.

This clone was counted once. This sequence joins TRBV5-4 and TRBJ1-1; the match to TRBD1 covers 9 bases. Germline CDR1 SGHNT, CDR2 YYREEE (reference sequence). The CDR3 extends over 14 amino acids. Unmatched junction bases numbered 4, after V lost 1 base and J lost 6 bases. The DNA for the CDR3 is TGTGCCAGCAGCTTGACAGGGGGCGCGGCTGAAGCTTTCTTT. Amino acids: CASSLTGGAAEAFF.

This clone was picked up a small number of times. The CDR3 region is CASSSQGYNSPLHF. CDR3 sequence (DNA): TGTGCCAGCAGCTCCCAGGGGTATAATTCACCCCTCCACTTT. The genes are TRBV3-1 (or the pseudogene TRBV3-2) and TRBJ1-6; TRBD1 might be the D (6 bases). Trimming stripped 5 bases from V and 4 bases from J, with 9 bases between. The CDR3 length is 14 residues. Looked up from germline, CDR1 is LGHDT and CDR2 is YNNKEL (reference sequence).

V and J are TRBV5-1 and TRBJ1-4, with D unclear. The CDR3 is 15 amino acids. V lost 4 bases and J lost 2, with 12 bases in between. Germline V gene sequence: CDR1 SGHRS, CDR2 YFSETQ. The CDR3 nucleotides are TGCGCCAGCAGCCCCGGACGAGGCACTAATGAAAAACTGTTTTTT. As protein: CASSPGRGTNEKLFF.

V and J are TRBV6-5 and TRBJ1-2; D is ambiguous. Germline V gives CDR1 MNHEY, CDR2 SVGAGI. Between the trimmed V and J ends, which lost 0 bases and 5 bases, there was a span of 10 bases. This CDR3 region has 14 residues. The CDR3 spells CASSYSTGRYGYTF. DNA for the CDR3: TGTGCCAGCAGTTACTCGACGGGGAGATATGGCTACACCTTC.

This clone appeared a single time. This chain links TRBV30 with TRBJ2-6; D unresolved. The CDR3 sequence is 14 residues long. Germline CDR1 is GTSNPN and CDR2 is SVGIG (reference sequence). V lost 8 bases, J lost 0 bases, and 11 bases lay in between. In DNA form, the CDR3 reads TGTGCCAGCTCGGACGGCTCTGGGGCCAACGTCCTGACTTTC. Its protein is CASSDGSGANVLTF. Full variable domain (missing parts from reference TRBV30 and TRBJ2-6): SQTIHQWPATLVQPVGSPLSLECTVEGTSNPNLYWYRQAAGRGLQLLFYSVGIGQISSEVPQNLSASRPQDRQFILSSKKLLLSDSGFYLCASSDGSGANVLTFGAGSRLTVL.

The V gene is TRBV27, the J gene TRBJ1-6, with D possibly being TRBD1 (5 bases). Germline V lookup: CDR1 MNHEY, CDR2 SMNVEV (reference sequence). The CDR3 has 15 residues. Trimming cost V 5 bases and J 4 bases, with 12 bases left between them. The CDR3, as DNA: TGTGCCAGCAGTGGGGGAGGAGGGTATAATTCACCCCTCCACTTT. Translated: CASSGGGGYNSPLHF.

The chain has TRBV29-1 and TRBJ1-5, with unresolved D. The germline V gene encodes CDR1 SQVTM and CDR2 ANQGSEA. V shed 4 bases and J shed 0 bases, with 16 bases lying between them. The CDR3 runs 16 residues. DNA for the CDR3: TGCAGCGTTGCTCTGGGCTCGGCGGATAGCAATCAGCCCCAGCATTTT. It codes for CSVALGSADSNQPQHF.

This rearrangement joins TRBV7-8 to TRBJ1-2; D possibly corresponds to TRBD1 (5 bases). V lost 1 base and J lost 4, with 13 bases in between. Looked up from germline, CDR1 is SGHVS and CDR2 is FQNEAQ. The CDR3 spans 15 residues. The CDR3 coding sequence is TGTGCCAGCAGCTTAGACCCAGGGAGTATCTATGGCTACACCTTC. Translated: CASSLDPGSIYGYTF.

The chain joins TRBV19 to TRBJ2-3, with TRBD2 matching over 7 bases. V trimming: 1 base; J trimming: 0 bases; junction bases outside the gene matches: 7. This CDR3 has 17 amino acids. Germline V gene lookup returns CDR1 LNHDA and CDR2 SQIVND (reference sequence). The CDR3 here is CASSIGLLATSTDTQYF. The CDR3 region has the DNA TGTGCCAGTAGTATAGGCCTACTAGCGACTAGCACAGATACGCAGTATTTT.

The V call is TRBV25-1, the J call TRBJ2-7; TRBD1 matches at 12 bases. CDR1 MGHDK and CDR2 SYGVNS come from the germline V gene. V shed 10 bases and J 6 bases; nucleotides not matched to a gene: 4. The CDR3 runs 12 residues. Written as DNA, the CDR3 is TGTGCCACCCGGGACAGGGGGCCCGAGCAGTACTTC. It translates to CATRDRGPEQYF.

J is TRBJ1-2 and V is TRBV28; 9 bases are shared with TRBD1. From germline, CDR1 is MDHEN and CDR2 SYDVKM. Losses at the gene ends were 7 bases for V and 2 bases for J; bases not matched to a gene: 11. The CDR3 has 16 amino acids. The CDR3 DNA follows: TGTGCCAGCACCGACCTGGGGACAGGGAAGAACTATGGCTACACCTTC. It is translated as CASTDLGTGKNYGYTF.

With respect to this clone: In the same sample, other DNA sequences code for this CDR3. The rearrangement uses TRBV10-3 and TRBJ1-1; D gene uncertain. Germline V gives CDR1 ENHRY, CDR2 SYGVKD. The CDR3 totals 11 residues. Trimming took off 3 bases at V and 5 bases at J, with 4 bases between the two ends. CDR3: CAISEGTEAFF. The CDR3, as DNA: TGTGCCATCAGTGAAGGGACTGAAGCTTTCTTT.

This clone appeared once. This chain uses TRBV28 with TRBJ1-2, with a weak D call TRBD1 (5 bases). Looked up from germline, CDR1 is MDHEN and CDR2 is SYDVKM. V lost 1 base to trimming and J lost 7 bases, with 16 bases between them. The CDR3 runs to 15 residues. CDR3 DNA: TGTGCCAGCAGTTTATTGGGCAGGGATATATCTGGCTACACCTTC. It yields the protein CASSLLGRDISGYTF.

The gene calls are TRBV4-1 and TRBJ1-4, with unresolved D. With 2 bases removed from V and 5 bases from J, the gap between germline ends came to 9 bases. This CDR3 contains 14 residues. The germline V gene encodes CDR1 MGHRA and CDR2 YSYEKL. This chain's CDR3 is CASSQQGGNEKLFF. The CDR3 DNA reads TGCGCCAGCAGCCAACAAGGCGGCAATGAAAAACTGTTTTTT.

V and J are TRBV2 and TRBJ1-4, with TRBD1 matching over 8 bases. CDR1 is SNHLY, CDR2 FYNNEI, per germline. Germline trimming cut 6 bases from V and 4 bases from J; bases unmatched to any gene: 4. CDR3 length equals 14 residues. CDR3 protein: CASSGQGLNEKLFF. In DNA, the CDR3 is TGTGCCAGCAGCGGACAGGGACTTAATGAAAAACTGTTTTTT.

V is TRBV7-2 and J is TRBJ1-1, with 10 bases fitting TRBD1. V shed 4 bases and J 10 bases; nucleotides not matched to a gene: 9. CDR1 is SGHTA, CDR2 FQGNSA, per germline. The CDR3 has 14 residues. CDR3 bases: TGTGCCAGCAGCTGGGACAGGGGCGCATCCTCAGCTTTCTTT. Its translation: CASSWDRGASSAFF.

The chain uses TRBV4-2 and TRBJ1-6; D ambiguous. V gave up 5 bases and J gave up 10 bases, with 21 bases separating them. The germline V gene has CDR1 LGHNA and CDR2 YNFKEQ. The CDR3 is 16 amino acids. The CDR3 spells CASSSHLGQRDSPLHF. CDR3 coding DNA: TGTGCCAGCAGCTCCCATCTCGGCCAGCGAGACTCACCCCTCCACTTT.